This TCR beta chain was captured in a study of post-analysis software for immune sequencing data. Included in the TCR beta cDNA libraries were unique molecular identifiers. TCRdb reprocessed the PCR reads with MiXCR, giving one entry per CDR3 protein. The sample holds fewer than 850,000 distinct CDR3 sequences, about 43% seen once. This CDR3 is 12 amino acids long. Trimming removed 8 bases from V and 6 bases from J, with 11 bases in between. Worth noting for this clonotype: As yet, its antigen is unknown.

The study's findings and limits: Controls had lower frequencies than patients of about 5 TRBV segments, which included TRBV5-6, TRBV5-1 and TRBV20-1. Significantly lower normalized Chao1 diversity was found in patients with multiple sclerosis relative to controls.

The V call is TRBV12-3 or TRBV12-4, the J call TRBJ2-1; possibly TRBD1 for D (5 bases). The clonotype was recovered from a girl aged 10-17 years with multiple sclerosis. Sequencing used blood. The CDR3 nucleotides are TGTGCCAGCTTCCTAGGGGCCAATGAGCAGTTCTTC. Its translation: CASFLGANEQFF.